The 26 T cell receptor beta chains below come from one sample, sequenced in a study of blood T cell repertoires in COVID-19. Measured with immunoSEQ multiplex PCR; TCRdb has only the in-frame clones, and not every one. The repertoire has about 82,000 clones, around 88% of them found once; the top ten carry about 17%. The sequenced sample consisted of peripheral blood. The receptors come from a woman aged 55 to 70 with acute or convalescent COVID-19.

The chain joins TRBV2 to TRBJ1-6, with TRBD1 identical over 10 bases. Germline CDR1 is SNHLY and CDR2 is FYNNEI. The CDR3 is 15 amino acids. V shed 6 bases, J shed 6 bases, and the junction held 5 bases outside the gene matches. The CDR3 here is CASRYGQGGNSPLHF. DNA of the CDR3: TGTGCCAGCAGGTACGGACAGGGGGGTAATTCACCCCTCCACTTT.

The rearrangement uses TRBV7-2 and TRBJ2-1; 12 bases line up with TRBD2. The CDR3 runs to 15 residues. Germline trimming cut 2 bases from V and 10 bases from J; bases unmatched to any gene: 6. Germline CDR1 is SGHTA and CDR2 is FQGNSA. Here the CDR3 reads CASSLSLAGGGEQFF. The CDR3 nucleotides read TGTGCCAGCAGCTTAAGTCTAGCGGGAGGGGGGGAGCAGTTCTTC. The full variable domain, with the rest looked up from reference TRBV7-2 and TRBJ2-1, is GAGVSQSPSNKVTEKGKDVELRCDPISGHTALYWYRQSLGQGLEFLIYFQGNSAPDKSGLPSDRFSAERTGGSVSTLTIQRTQQEDSAVYLCASSLSLAGGGEQFFGPGTRLTVL.

The rearrangement links TRBV24-1 to TRBJ1-1; D might be TRBD1 (6 bases). The CDR3 covers 12 residues. The ends were cut back, 3 bases at V and 8 bases at J, with 9 bases in the middle. CDR1 and CDR2 from the germline V gene are KGHDR and SFDVKD. Here the CDR3 DNA reads TGTGCCACCAGTGATCGGCAGGGGGAAGCTTTCTTT. Encoded protein: CATSDRQGEAFF.

The V and J genes are TRBV6-5 and TRBJ1-1; maybe TRBD1 (6 bases). Trimming shortened V by 6 bases and J by 1 base, and 12 bases separated the two germline ends. Germline V gives CDR1 MNHEY, CDR2 SVGAGI. This CDR3 is 14 amino acids long. CDR3 DNA: TGTGCCAGCAGGAGACAGGTGCCGAACACTGAAGCTTTCTTT. It codes for CASRRQVPNTEAFF.

This sequence joins TRBV6-5 and TRBJ1-5; 8 nucleotides agree with TRBD1. CDR3 length: 15 residues. J lost 5 bases, V lost 2 bases, and 5 bases had no gene match. Germline lookup yields CDR1 MNHEY and CDR2 SVGAGI. The CDR3 bases are TGTGCCAGCAGTTACGGGCAGGGGGCCGATCAGCCCCAGCATTTT. Amino acid sequence: CASSYGQGADQPQHF.

About this clone: The sample carries other DNA sequences with the same CDR3. The chain combines TRBV2 with TRBJ2-5; 10 bases align to TRBD1. CDR3 length: 14 residues. In germline, CDR1 is SNHLY, CDR2 FYNNEI. The V segment lost 4 bases and the J segment 1 base; nucleotides outside the gene matches: 0. The CDR3 coding sequence is TGTGCCAGCAGTGGGGACAGGGGCCAAGAGACCCAGTACTTC. Residues: CASSGDRGQETQYF. Full variable domain (rest looked up from reference TRBV2 and TRBJ2-5): EPEVTQTPSHQVTQMGQEVILRCVPISNHLYFYWYRQILGQKVEFLVSFYNNEISEKSEIFDDQFSVERPDGSNFTLKIRSTKLEDSAMYFCASSGDRGQETQYFGPGTRLLVL.

The genes are TRBV11-2 and TRBJ2-7, with a weak D call TRBD2 (6 bases). This CDR3 is built from 17 residues. V was shortened by 1 base and J by 3 bases, with 19 bases between the two germline ends. Germline values: CDR1 SGHAT, CDR2 FQNNGV. CDR3 in DNA: TGTGCCAGCAGCTTAGCTAGTCGGCTAGCGATTGACTACGAGCAGTACTTC. Its translation: CASSLASRLAIDYEQYF.

The rearrangement uses TRBV7-9 and TRBJ2-3; no definite D call. The CDR3 loop spans 13 amino acids. Germline lookup yields CDR1 SEHNR and CDR2 FQNEAQ (reference sequence). V was trimmed by 5 bases and J by 6 bases, leaving 12 bases between them. The CDR3 is CASSLRQLDTQYF. The DNA for the CDR3 is TGTGCCAGCAGCCTCCGACAATTGGATACGCAGTATTTT. Full variable domain (remainder filled in from reference TRBV7-9 and TRBJ2-3): DTGVSQNPRHKITKRGQNVTFRCDPISEHNRLYWYRQTLGQGPEFLTYFQNEAQLEKSRLLSDRFSAERPKGSFSTLEIQRTEQGDSAMYLCASSLRQLDTQYFGPGTRLTVL.

The chain combines TRBV7-2 with TRBJ2-7; 10 bases map to TRBD2. This CDR3 contains 14 residues. Germline-derived CDR1 and CDR2 are SGHTA and FQGNSA. Losses at the gene ends were 5 bases for V and 4 bases for J; bases not matched to a gene: 5. DNA of the CDR3: TGTGCCAGCAGCATGGCTAGCGGGGGATACGAGCAGTACTTC. This translates into CASSMASGGYEQYF.

This clone showed up just a few times. This chain connects TRBV27 to TRBJ1-5; TRBD1 agrees at 7 bases. The CDR3 has 16 amino acids. Germline V gene sequence: CDR1 MNHEY, CDR2 SMNVEV (reference sequence). Trimming removed 7 bases from V and 0 bases from J; junction bases left unmatched: 9. The CDR3 coding sequence is TGTGCCAGCACCCCCCGGCAGGGGGATAGCAATCAGCCCCAGCATTTT. It translates to CASTPRQGDSNQPQHF.

The V and J genes are TRBV6-5 and TRBJ2-5; 15 bases are a match to TRBD2. This CDR3 is built from 16 residues. The germline V gene has CDR1 MNHEY and CDR2 SVGAGI. The J segment lost 4 bases and the V segment lost 0 bases, leaving 0 bases of the junction unmatched. The CDR3 DNA reads TGTGCCAGCAGTTACTCGGGACTAGCGGGGGGAGAGACCCAGTACTTC. It translates to CASSYSGLAGGETQYF.

This clone was seen just once. The gene calls are TRBV19 and TRBJ1-1; D remains unclear. The CDR3 sequence is 15 residues long. Trimming left V 7 bases short and J 5 bases short, with 20 bases between. CDR1 is LNHDA and CDR2 is SQIVND in the germline V gene (reference sequence). CDR3 nucleotide sequence: TGTGCCAGTATCCCTCCGGACTCACCGAGGACTGAAGCTTTCTTT. The encoded protein is CASIPPDSPRTEAFF.

The V call is TRBV11-2, the J call TRBJ1-1; 7 bases align to TRBD1. Germline values: CDR1 SGHAT, CDR2 FQNNGV. The CDR3 is made up of 16 amino acids. The V and J ends lost 1 base and 2 bases, in that order; junction bases with no gene match: 7. For the CDR3, the DNA is TGTGCCAGCAGCTTAGTCCCAGGGGGTGGAAACACTGAAGCTTTCTTT. Translation gives CASSLVPGGGNTEAFF. The full variable domain, its missing parts supplied by reference TRBV11-2 and TRBJ1-1, is EAGVAQSPRYKIIEKRQSVAFWCNPISGHATLYWYQQILGQGPKLLIQFQNNGVVDDSQLPKDRFSAERLKGVDSTLKIQPAKLEDSAVYLCASSLVPGGGNTEAFFGQGTRLTVV.

This clone was seen a handful of times. Other DNA sequences of this sample code for an identical CDR3. The V gene is TRBV5-1, the J gene TRBJ2-1; TRBD2 agrees at 12 bases. V gave up 3 bases and J gave up 4 bases; unmatched junction bases: 2. Germline V gene data show CDR1 as SGHRS and CDR2 as YFSETQ. This CDR3 is built from 15 residues. The CDR3 bases are TGCGCCAGCAGCTCCGGACTAGCGGGGTACAATGAGCAGTTCTTC. Translation gives CASSSGLAGYNEQFF.

The gene calls are TRBV15 and TRBJ2-1; D is undetermined. The ends were cut back, 3 bases at V and 4 bases at J, with 4 bases in the middle. This CDR3 has 12 residues. The germline CDR1 and CDR2 sequences are LNHNV and YYDKDF (reference sequence). CDR3 sequence reads: CATSSGYNEQFF. For the CDR3, the DNA is TGTGCCACCAGCAGCGGGTACAATGAGCAGTTCTTC. The entire variable domain, with the rest obtained from reference TRBV15 and TRBJ2-1, is as follows: DAMVIQNPRYQVTQFGKPVTLSCSQTLNHNVMYWYQQKSSQAPKLLFHYYDKDFNNEADTPDNFQSRRPNTSFCFLDIRSPGLGDTAMYLCATSSGYNEQFFGPGTRLTVL.

V gene TRBV27 combines with J gene TRBJ2-3; D perhaps matches TRBD1 (5 bases). CDR3 length: 15 amino acids. V was clipped by 5 bases and J by 2 bases, with 14 bases between them. Per the germline V gene, CDR1 is MNHEY and CDR2 is SMNVEV (reference sequence). The CDR3 region is CASSPTAAYTDTQYF. CDR3 bases: TGTGCCAGCAGTCCGACAGCTGCTTACACAGATACGCAGTATTTT.

This sequence joins TRBV6-5 and TRBJ1-4; TRBD1 matches at 7 bases. Per germline, CDR1 MNHEY and CDR2 SVGAGI. V shed 6 bases and J 5 bases; nucleotides not matched to a gene: 6. The CDR3 length is 14 residues. CDR3 nucleotide sequence: TGTGCCAGCAGGCTAGACAGGGTAAATGAAAAACTGTTTTTT. The encoded protein is CASRLDRVNEKLFF.

The chain employs TRBV9 and TRBJ2-7; 7 nucleotides align to TRBD2. This CDR3 contains 14 residues. The germline V gene encodes CDR1 SGDLS and CDR2 YYNGEE. V was pared by 0 bases and J by 3 bases, with 3 bases of the junction left unmatched. In DNA form, the CDR3 reads TGTGCCAGCAGCGTAGGGTCTAGCGGCTACGAGCAGTACTTC. Its translation: CASSVGSSGYEQYF.

The chain employs TRBV5-4 and TRBJ2-3; TRBD2 agrees at 10 bases. Germline assignment: CDR1 SGHNT and CDR2 YYREEE (reference sequence). The junction had 19 bases not matched to a gene; V was cut back by 9 bases and J by 3 bases. This CDR3 contains 18 residues. The CDR3 nucleotides are TGTGCCACCGCCCCTACGGTAGCGGGAGGTGAAGGGACAGATACGCAGTATTTT. Translating gives CATAPTVAGGEGTDTQYF. Supplemented by reference TRBV5-4 and TRBJ2-3, the full variable domain reads ETGVTQSPTHLIKTRGQQVTLRCSSQSGHNTVSWYQQALGQGPQFIFQYYREEENGRGNFPPRFSGLQFPNYSSELNVNALELDDSALYLCATAPTVAGGEGTDTQYFGPGTRLTVL.

The chain combines TRBV6-5 with TRBJ2-7; 10 bases match TRBD2. The J segment lost 0 bases and the V segment lost 4 bases, leaving 3 bases of the junction unmatched. This CDR3 has 15 amino acids. CDR1 MNHEY and CDR2 SVGAGI come from the germline V gene. The CDR3 reads CASSSGLAVSYEQYF. CDR3 nucleotide sequence: TGTGCCAGCAGTTCCGGACTAGCGGTCTCCTACGAGCAGTACTTC.

The sample holds a few counts of this clone. V usage is TRBV5-8 and J usage is TRBJ1-5; weak D call: TRBD1 (6 bases). The CDR3 covers 13 residues. Germline-derived CDR1 and CDR2 are SGHTS and YDEGEE. Here the CDR3 DNA reads TGTGCTAGCCCCCAGGGGCCCAATCAGCCCCAGCATTTT. Its protein is CASPQGPNQPQHF. The whole variable domain, remainder taken from reference TRBV5-8 and TRBJ1-5, is EAGVTQSPTHLIKTRGQQATLRCSPISGHTSVYWYQQALGLGLQFLLWYDEGEERNRGNFPPRFSGRQFPNYSSELNVNALELEDSALYLCASPQGPNQPQHFGDGTRLSIL.

This chain uses TRBV19 with TRBJ1-4; TRBD1 aligns across 7 bases. The CDR3 length is 15 residues. Trimming cost V 6 bases and J 4 bases; bases outside gene matches: 8. Per germline, CDR1 LNHDA and CDR2 SQIVND (reference sequence). The CDR3 region is CASRPGTAGNEKLFF. The CDR3, as DNA: TGTGCCAGTAGGCCCGGGACAGCCGGTAATGAAAAACTGTTTTTT.

V usage is TRBV6-5 and J usage is TRBJ2-5; 7 nucleotides match TRBD2. This CDR3 is built from 12 residues. The ends lost 11 bases at V and 1 base at J; junction bases unmatched: 4. Germline CDR1 and CDR2: MNHEY and SVGAGI. CDR3 region: CASGLFQETQYF. The CDR3 bases are TGTGCCTCGGGACTATTCCAAGAGACCCAGTACTTC.

The chain uses TRBV29-1 and TRBJ1-5, with 10 bases fitting TRBD1. Germline V gene lookup returns CDR1 SQVTM and CDR2 ANQGSEA. This CDR3 region has 14 residues. Trimming removed 6 bases from V and 6 bases from J; junction bases left unmatched: 8. CDR3 nucleotides: TGCAGCGTAGGGACAGGGGTAAGGGGTCAGCCCCAGCATTTT. It translates to CSVGTGVRGQPQHF.

The J gene is TRBJ1-1, the V gene TRBV6-1, with D maybe TRBD1 (6 bases). The germline V gene has CDR1 MNHNS and CDR2 SASEGT. The V gene lost 3 bases and the J gene lost 2 bases, with 10 bases spanning the gap. This CDR3 spans 14 amino acids. CDR3 protein: CASSETGVNTEAFF. The CDR3 DNA sequence: TGTGCCAGCAGTGAGACAGGCGTAAACACTGAAGCTTTCTTT.

The V call is TRBV6-5, the J call TRBJ1-1; the D gene is possibly TRBD1 (5 bases). Germline CDR1 and CDR2: MNHEY and SVGAGI. V was shortened by 2 bases and J by 5 bases, with 12 bases between the two germline ends. This CDR3 region has 14 residues. Written as DNA, the CDR3 is TGTGCCAGCAGTTACGGACACCGGGGGACTGAAGCTTTCTTT. Translating gives CASSYGHRGTEAFF.